This TCR beta chain was sequenced in a study of blood T cell repertoires in COVID-19. Study-wide background: PBMCs, B-cell-depleted T cells, or T cells were the source of the cDNA or gDNA that made up the material.

Some clones are missing from TCRdb's copy, which holds only in-frame ones; the method was immunoSEQ multiplex PCR. The profile shows around 200,000 clones, roughly 84% of them singletons. Germline V lookup: CDR1 GTSNPN, CDR2 SVGIG (reference sequence). With 7 bases removed from V and 3 bases from J, the gap between germline ends came to 7 bases. The CDR3 extends over 11 amino acids. The rearrangement joins TRBV30 to TRBJ2-1; D unclear. This clonotype was obtained from a woman between 70 and 85 years old with COVID-19, enrolled during active disease. Material for sequencing was peripheral blood. The CDR3 region is CASHSYNEQFF. Here the CDR3 DNA reads TGTGCCTCCCACAGCTACAATGAGCAGTTCTTC. The whole variable domain, filled in from reference TRBV30 and TRBJ2-1, reads SQTIHQWPATLVQPVGSPLSLECTVEGTSNPNLYWYRQAAGRGLQLLFYSVGIGQISSEVPQNLSASRPQDRQFILSSKKLLLSDSGFYLCASHSYNEQFFGPGTRLTVL.